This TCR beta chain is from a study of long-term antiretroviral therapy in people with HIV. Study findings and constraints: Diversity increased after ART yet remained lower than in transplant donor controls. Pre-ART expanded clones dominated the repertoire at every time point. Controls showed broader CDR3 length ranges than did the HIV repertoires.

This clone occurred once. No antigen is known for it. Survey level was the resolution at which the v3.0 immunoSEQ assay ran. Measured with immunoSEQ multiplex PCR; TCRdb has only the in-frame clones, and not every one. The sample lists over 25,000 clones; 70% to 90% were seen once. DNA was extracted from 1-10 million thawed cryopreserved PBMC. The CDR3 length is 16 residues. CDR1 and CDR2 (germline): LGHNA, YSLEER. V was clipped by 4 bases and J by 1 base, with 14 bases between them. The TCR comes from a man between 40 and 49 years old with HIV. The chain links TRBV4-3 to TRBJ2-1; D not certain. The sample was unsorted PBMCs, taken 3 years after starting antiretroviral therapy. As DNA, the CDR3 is TGCGCCAGCAGCCTCCATAGTTTTGGGTCCTACAATGAGCAGTTCTTC. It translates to CASSLHSFGSYNEQFF.